The clone carrying this TCR beta chain came up once. The antigen remains undetermined. Generated by immunoSEQ multiplex PCR, the TCRdb table keeps only in-frame clones and is missing some. The table includes about 200,000 clones, approximately 80% detected once. This sample was taken from a study of cytomegalovirus exposure and HLA in healthy donors. The study's findings and limits: The study put 150 to 200 TCR beta chains on its list as cytomegalovirus-associated. The CMV antigen specificity of a few CMV-associated chains was confirmed through in vitro analysis.

V lost 3 bases and J 0 bases, leaving 11 bases between the germline ends. Germline CDR1 KGHSH, CDR2 LQKENI. This CDR3 is 16 amino acids long. This sequence joins TRBV18 and TRBJ1-4, with D possibly being TRBD1 (5 bases). The sample comprised PBMCs. The TCR comes from a woman aged 30 to 39 in good health and CMV-seropositive. This CDR3 is CASSPVQAATNEKLFF. CDR3 DNA sequence: TGTGCCAGCTCACCCGTACAGGCTGCAACTAATGAAAAACTGTTTTTT.